What follows are 19 T cell receptor beta chains derived from one specimen sequenced in a study of blood T cell repertoires in COVID-19. Here immunoSEQ multiplex PCR was the method, and the copy in TCRdb shows in-frame clones only, minus some. The sample lists fewer than 250,000 clones; around 82% were seen once. The sequenced sample consisted of peripheral blood. These receptor sequences come from a woman aged 40 to 50 with active or convalescent COVID-19.

V and J are TRBV5-5 and TRBJ1-1, with TRBD1 identical over 7 bases. The V gene end was trimmed by 1 base and the J gene end by 5 bases; junction bases not matched to a gene: 2. This CDR3 is built from 13 residues. Germline loops: CDR1 SGHKS, CDR2 YYEKEE (reference sequence). CDR3 protein: CASSLPGGTEAFF. DNA of the CDR3: TGTGCCAGCAGCTTGCCAGGGGGGACTGAAGCTTTCTTT.

The chain employs TRBV2 and TRBJ2-7, with TRBD2 matching 10 bases. Germline V CDR1 and CDR2: SNHLY, FYNNEI. J lost 2 bases, V lost 6 bases, and 7 bases had no gene match. The CDR3 is made up of 15 amino acids. The CDR3 region is CASRDPGLAAYEQYF. Here the CDR3 DNA reads TGTGCCAGCAGAGACCCTGGACTAGCGGCCTACGAGCAGTACTTC.

The CDR3 loop reads CASSFGTGTEAFF. DNA of the CDR3: TGTGCCAGCAGCTTCGGGACAGGGACTGAAGCTTTCTTT. The V gene is TRBV5-5, the J gene TRBJ1-1; 9 bases match TRBD1. Germline-derived CDR1 and CDR2 are SGHKS and YYEKEE (reference sequence). V lost 2 bases, J lost 5 bases, and 1 base stayed unmatched. This CDR3 spans 13 amino acids. The entire variable domain, with the rest obtained from reference TRBV5-5 and TRBJ1-1, is as follows: DAGVTQSPTHLIKTRGQQVTLRCSPISGHKSVSWYQQVLGQGPQFIFQYYEKEERGRGNFPDRFSARQFPNYSSELNVNALLLGDSALYLCASSFGTGTEAFFGQGTRLTVV.

The V gene is TRBV6-5, the J gene TRBJ1-2; D is possibly TRBD1 (5 bases). Germline CDR1 MNHEY, CDR2 SVGAGI. The CDR3 runs 11 residues. Trimming pared 5 bases from V and 8 bases from J, leaving 9 bases between. In nucleotides, the CDR3 is TGTGCCAGCAGTCGAGGACACGGCTACACCTTC. It codes for CASSRGHGYTF.

The chain has TRBV7-2 and TRBJ2-7; unclear D gene. There are 14 residues in the CDR3. CDR1 is SGHTA, CDR2 FQGNSA, per germline. V lost 1 base and J lost 0, with 7 bases in between. CDR3 loop: CASSLVPGSYEQYF. CDR3 sequence (DNA): TGTGCCAGCAGCTTAGTCCCAGGCTCCTACGAGCAGTACTTC.

The chain is built from TRBV18 and TRBJ2-7, with D perhaps TRBD2 (6 bases). Germline CDR1 KGHSH, CDR2 LQKENI. There are 15 residues in the CDR3. V shed 2 bases and J shed 1 base, with 12 bases lying between them. The CDR3 loop is CASSPGGAPSYEQYF. Here the CDR3 DNA reads TGTGCCAGCTCACCAGGCGGGGCTCCTTCCTACGAGCAGTACTTC.

This sequence joins TRBV30 and TRBJ1-2, with 7 bases matching TRBD1. The V gene's germline CDR1 is GTSNPN and CDR2 SVGIG (reference sequence). This CDR3 spans 15 amino acids. The ends lost 0 bases at V and 4 bases at J; junction bases unmatched: 8. The CDR3: CAWSVQAGGGYGYTF. CDR3 DNA: TGTGCCTGGAGTGTACAGGCAGGGGGAGGCTATGGCTACACCTTC.

The chain recombines TRBV4-2 with TRBJ2-6; 11 nucleotides align to TRBD2. The CDR3 is made up of 18 amino acids. The J segment lost 2 bases and the V segment lost 0 bases, leaving 3 bases of the junction unmatched. Germline loops: CDR1 LGHNA, CDR2 YNFKEQ. CDR3 amino acids: CASSQEVAGGPGANVLTF. CDR3 coding DNA: TGTGCCAGCAGCCAAGAAGTAGCGGGAGGGCCTGGGGCCAACGTCCTGACTTTC.

This clone came up a few times. This sequence joins TRBV4-2 and TRBJ1-2; 7 bases match TRBD1. In germline, CDR1 is LGHNA, CDR2 YNFKEQ. This CDR3 region has 14 residues. Trimming took 4 bases from V and 3 from J; bases not matched to a gene: 5. CDR3 bases: TGTGCCAGCAGCCTCACAGGGGTGGACTATGGCTACACCTTC. This sequence encodes CASSLTGVDYGYTF.

Remarks on this clone: Within the sample, other DNA sequences also encode this same CDR3. The chain links TRBV6-5 to TRBJ2-1; 11 positions match TRBD2. This CDR3 is 13 amino acids long. Germline CDR1 reads MNHEY; CDR2 reads SVGAGI. V lost 6 bases to trimming and J lost 6 bases; unmatched junction nucleotides: 1. In DNA form, the CDR3 reads TGTGCCAGCAGCGGGACTAGCGGCAATGAGCAGTTCTTC. This codes for CASSGTSGNEQFF.

The chain employs TRBV6-1 and TRBJ1-1; the D gene is possibly TRBD1 (5 bases). V lost 2 bases, J lost 9 bases, and 13 bases lay in between. The CDR3 is 13 residues long. From germline, CDR1 is MNHNS and CDR2 SASEGT. The CDR3 region is CASSEFGALKAFF. The CDR3 bases are TGTGCCAGCAGTGAATTTGGGGCTCTCAAAGCTTTCTTT.

The chain uses TRBV5-1 and TRBJ1-1; 9 nucleotides match TRBD1. Trimming at V came to 3 bases and at J to 8 bases, leaving 5 bases not matched to a gene. Germline-derived CDR1 and CDR2 are SGHRS and YFSETQ. The CDR3 extends over 13 amino acids. This chain's CDR3 is CASSWGDREEAFF. Here the CDR3 DNA reads TGCGCCAGCAGCTGGGGGGACAGGGAAGAAGCTTTCTTT.

The CDR3: CASSLRTSAYEQYF. CDR3 DNA sequence: TGTGCCAGCAGTTTAAGGACTAGCGCGTACGAGCAGTACTTC. The J gene is TRBJ2-7, the V gene TRBV27, with TRBD2 identical over 9 bases. This CDR3 spans 14 amino acids. In germline, CDR1 is MNHEY, CDR2 SMNVEV (reference sequence). The V gene end was trimmed by 2 bases and the J gene end by 4 bases; junction bases not matched to a gene: 3.

V gene TRBV24-1 combines with J gene TRBJ2-2, with D perhaps TRBD1 (6 bases). In germline, CDR1 is KGHDR, CDR2 SFDVKD. V lost 4 bases, J lost 5 bases, and 16 bases lay in between. This CDR3 has 16 residues. DNA of the CDR3: TGTGCCACCAGTGAGTGGACAGCCACGAGAACCGGGGAGCTGTTTTTT. Translating it yields CATSEWTATRTGELFF.

V and J are TRBV25-1 and TRBJ1-6, with D perhaps TRBD1 (6 bases). The CDR3 runs 15 residues. Germline V gene data show CDR1 as MGHDK and CDR2 as SYGVNS. V lost 2 bases to trimming and J lost 4 bases, with 9 bases between them. CDR3 DNA sequence: TGTGCCAGCAGTGAACCGGACAGTTATAATTCACCCCTCCACTTT. This translates into CASSEPDSYNSPLHF.

V is TRBV10-3 and J is TRBJ1-5; D is undetermined. The CDR3 contains 15 residues. V was pared by 2 bases and J by 6 bases, with 14 bases between. CDR1 is ENHRY, CDR2 SYGVKD, per germline. The CDR3 region is CAISEGGVTGQPQHF. The CDR3 DNA follows: TGTGCCATCAGTGAGGGCGGAGTCACGGGTCAGCCCCAGCATTTT.

The chain employs TRBV6-5 and TRBJ2-1, with 11 bases lining up with TRBD2. The germline CDR1 and CDR2 sequences are MNHEY and SVGAGI. The CDR3 runs to 15 residues. The V and J ends lost 2 bases and 7 bases, in that order; junction bases with no gene match: 4. CDR3 amino acids: CASSYGLAGSNEQFF. The CDR3 DNA is TGTGCCAGCAGTTACGGACTAGCGGGTTCAAATGAGCAGTTCTTC.

The chain joins TRBV29-1 to TRBJ2-3, with 12 bases matching TRBD2. V lost 6 bases and J lost 3; bases outside the gene matches: 4. This CDR3 spans 14 amino acids. Germline loops: CDR1 SQVTM, CDR2 ANQGSEA. The CDR3 DNA sequence: TGCAGCGTCCGGACTAGCGGGGAGACAGATACGCAGTATTTT. Its translation: CSVRTSGETDTQYF.

The chain links TRBV5-1 to TRBJ2-7; D might be TRBD2 (7 bases). This CDR3 contains 15 residues. The germline V and J ends were trimmed by 4 bases and 5 bases, with 19 bases remaining between them. Germline V gene lookup returns CDR1 SGHRS and CDR2 YFSETQ. The CDR3: CASSPGGAIGDEQYF. The CDR3 coding sequence is TGCGCCAGCAGCCCTGGGGGGGCTATCGGCGACGAGCAGTACTTC. Supplemented by reference TRBV5-1 and TRBJ2-7, the full variable domain reads KAGVTQTPRYLIKTRGQQVTLSCSPISGHRSVSWYQQTPGQGLQFLFEYFSETQRNKGNFPGRFSGRQFSNSRSEMNVSTLELGDSALYLCASSPGGAIGDEQYFGPGTRLTVT.